The clone carrying this T cell receptor (beta chain) was detected a few times. Antigen specificity is unknown. The ends lost 0 bases at V and 6 bases at J; junction bases unmatched: 9. This CDR3 is 16 amino acids long. CDR1 is SGDLS, CDR2 YYNGEE, per germline. The data are from a study of early T cells in non-severe SARS-CoV-2 infection. On the study more broadly: Unsorted whole blood bulk RNA was sequenced, with unpaired chains. Findings of the study overall: VDJdb matching skewed toward anti-spike CD8 responses, missing private and CD4 specificities.

Individual cDNA molecules were tagged with unique molecular identifiers. In TCRdb, the 5' RACE reads were re-called with MiXCR into one record per CDR3 protein. The data hold roughly 70,000 distinct CDR3 sequences, with roughly 18% observed a single time. The sequence derives from an adult who was a healthcare worker with PCR-confirmed SARS-CoV-2 infection or an uninfected control (not recorded which). The sample was whole blood, taken at baseline. The chain carries TRBV9 and TRBJ2-1; 7 nucleotides match TRBD2. The CDR3 sequence: CASSVGGGPSGNEQFF. In DNA form, the CDR3 reads TGTGCCAGCAGCGTAGGTGGGGGTCCTAGCGGCAATGAGCAGTTCTTC.